The 12 T cell receptor beta chains below come from one sample, sequenced in a study of blood T cell repertoires in COVID-19 (dated by TCRdb to between 2020 and 2021). The library was produced with the immunoSEQ multiplex PCR assay. Drawn from immuneACCESS, this table holds only the in-frame rearrangements with V and J called that TCRdb kept. Clones are partly lost; checked studies trace under half to an unresolved V gene and leave the rest unexplained. The sample table contains tens of thousands of clones; only one count was recorded for around 87% of them. Of the sample, 1.1% is held by the ten largest clones. Material: peripheral blood. The receptors shown here come from a human donor in a cohort sampled during active COVID-19.

J is TRBJ2-1 and V is TRBV2; D is possibly TRBD1 (5 bases). Per the germline V gene, CDR1 is SNHLY and CDR2 is FYNNEI. This CDR3 comprises 15 residues. V was pared by 1 base and J by 6 bases, with 13 bases between. CDR3 coding DNA: TGTGCCAGCAGTGAAGAGGGGTTGACGGTCAATGAGCAGTTCTTC. Its protein is CASSEEGLTVNEQFF.

The rearrangement joins TRBV10-3 to TRBJ2-1; D unresolved. Germline V gives CDR1 ENHRY, CDR2 SYGVKD. V lost 2 bases to trimming and J lost 8 bases, with 13 bases between them. The CDR3 runs to 14 residues. The CDR3 protein is CAISEEVPTDEQFF. For the CDR3, the DNA is TGTGCCATCAGTGAGGAGGTCCCTACGGATGAGCAGTTCTTC.

J is TRBJ2-5 and V is TRBV6-7; 8 bases match TRBD2. TRBV6-7 is annotated as an ORF whose role is uncertain. V shed 4 bases and J 5 bases; nucleotides not matched to a gene: 9. The CDR3 runs 15 residues. CDR3 DNA: TGTGCCAGCAGTTTTATATCTAGCGGGTCGGAGACCCAGTACTTC. Amino acids: CASSFISSGSETQYF.

CDR3 in DNA: TGTGCTAGTGGTTTGGTAAACAGGAATTCCTACGAGCAGTACTTC. This encodes CASGLVNRNSYEQYF. The chain is built from TRBV12-5 and TRBJ2-7; D possibly corresponds to TRBD1 (5 bases). The ends were cut back, 0 bases at V and 1 base at J, with 10 bases in the middle. The CDR3 loop spans 15 amino acids. Germline-derived CDR1 and CDR2 are LGHNT and FRNRAP.

This chain connects TRBV7-9 to TRBJ1-4, with 10 bases that match TRBD1. The trim removed 5 bases at V and 7 bases at J, leaving 4 bases unmatched. The V gene's germline CDR1 is SEHNR and CDR2 FQNEAQ (reference sequence). The CDR3 is made up of 14 amino acids. CDR3 sequence reads: CASSQRQGAEKLFF. The CDR3 nucleotides are TGTGCCAGCAGCCAGCGACAGGGGGCTGAAAAACTGTTTTTT.

The V and J genes are TRBV30 and TRBJ1-4, with a tentative D call TRBD1 (5 bases). This CDR3 contains 14 residues. Trimming left V 3 bases short and J 6 bases short, with 14 bases between. CDR1 is GTSNPN, CDR2 SVGIG, per germline (reference sequence). The CDR3 sequence is CAWSIGAGHEKLFF. The CDR3, as DNA: TGTGCCTGGAGCATCGGAGCGGGGCATGAAAAACTGTTTTTT.

The chain couples TRBV7-6 to TRBJ2-7, with D perhaps TRBD2 (6 bases). The CDR3 loop spans 14 amino acids. Trimming took off 2 bases at V and 3 bases at J, with 11 bases between the two ends. Germline assignment: CDR1 SGHVS and CDR2 FNYEAQ. Written as DNA, the CDR3 is TGTGCCAGCAGCTTAACAAGGGGAGGCTACGAGCAGTACTTC. This encodes CASSLTRGGYEQYF.

This chain joins TRBV7-3 and TRBJ2-3, with 7 bases identical to TRBD2. Trimming at V came to 4 bases and at J to 6 bases, leaving 7 bases not matched to a gene. The germline CDR1 and CDR2 sequences are SGHTA and FQGTGA. CDR3 length: 14 amino acids. The CDR3: CASSYQTSSDTQYF. The DNA of the CDR3 is TGTGCCAGCAGCTACCAGACTAGCTCGGATACGCAGTATTTT.

The rearrangement joins TRBV7-3 to TRBJ2-7, with TRBD2 as a possible D gene (6 bases). V lost 1 base and J lost 5, with 12 bases in between. CDR1 is SGHTA and CDR2 is FQGTGA in the germline V gene. The CDR3 is 14 amino acids. The CDR3 region has the DNA TGTGCCAGCAGCTTAAGGGGCGGGGATGACGAGCAGTACTTC. Protein: CASSLRGGDDEQYF.

This clone was detected only once. This chain links TRBV28 with TRBJ1-4; no definite D call. Trimming removed 6 bases from V and 1 base from J, with 9 bases in between. The CDR3 consists of 14 residues. Germline CDR1 reads MDHEN; CDR2 reads SYDVKM. CDR3 protein: CASSPPGTNEKLFF. The CDR3 DNA is TGTGCCAGCAGCCCCCCAGGAACTAATGAAAAACTGTTTTTT. Full variable domain (remainder filled in from reference TRBV28 and TRBJ1-4): DVKVTQSSRYLVKRTGEKVFLECVQDMDHENMFWYRQDPGLGLRLIYFSYDVKMKEKGDIPEGYSVSREKKERFSLILESASTNQTSMYLCASSPPGTNEKLFFGSGTQLSVL.

This clone was observed once. This sequence joins TRBV19 and TRBJ1-1; D is ambiguous. The CDR3 sequence is 12 residues long. V lost 9 bases and J 4 bases, leaving 12 bases between the germline ends. Germline CDR1 is LNHDA and CDR2 is SQIVND (reference sequence). CDR3 protein: CASQRGGTEAFF. The DNA of the CDR3 is TGTGCCAGCCAAAGAGGCGGCACTGAAGCTTTCTTT.

The chain carries TRBV28 and TRBJ2-7; 7 positions match TRBD1. Germline CDR1 reads MDHEN; CDR2 reads SYDVKM. There are 16 residues in the CDR3. V shed 3 bases and J 3 bases; nucleotides not matched to a gene: 11. CDR3 nucleotide sequence: TGTGCCAGCAGTTTCCGTCGGGACAGATCTTACTACGAGCAGTACTTC. Encoded protein: CASSFRRDRSYYEQYF.